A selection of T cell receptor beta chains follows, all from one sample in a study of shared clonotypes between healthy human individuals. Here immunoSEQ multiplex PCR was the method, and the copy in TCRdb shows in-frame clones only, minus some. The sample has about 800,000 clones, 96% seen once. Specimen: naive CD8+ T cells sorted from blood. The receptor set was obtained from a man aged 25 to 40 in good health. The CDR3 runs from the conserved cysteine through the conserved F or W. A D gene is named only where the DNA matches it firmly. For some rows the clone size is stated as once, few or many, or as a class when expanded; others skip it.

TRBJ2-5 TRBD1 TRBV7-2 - TGTGCCAGCAGCGCTCCGGGACAGGGGGACGAGACCCAGTACTTC CASSAPGQGDETQYF
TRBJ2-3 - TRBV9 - TGTGCCAGCAGCGCCGAAGCGAATACGCAGTATTTT CASSAEANTQYF
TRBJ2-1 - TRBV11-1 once TGTGCCAGCAGCTTAGTCTGGACCTCCTACAATGAGCAGTTCTTC CASSLVWTSYNEQFF
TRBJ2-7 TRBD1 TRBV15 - TGTGCCACCAGCAGGCAGGGGGTCTCCTACGAGCAGTACTTC CATSRQGVSYEQYF
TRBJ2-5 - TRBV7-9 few TGTGCCAGCGAGGGGCTGCAAGAGACCCAGTACTTC CASEGLQETQYF
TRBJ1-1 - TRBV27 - TGTGCCAGCAGGTCAGGGTACACTGAAGCTTTCTTT CASRSGYTEAFF
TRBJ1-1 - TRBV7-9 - TGTGCCAGCAGCCCGTCAGGGAACACTGAAGCTTTCTTT CASSPSGNTEAFF
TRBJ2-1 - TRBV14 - TGTGCCAGCAGCCAAGATGTCACGGGACGGATAAATGAGCAGTTCTTC CASSQDVTGRINEQFF
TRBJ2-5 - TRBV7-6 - TGTGCCAGCAGCTTCACACAGGGAGGGCGAGAGACCCAGTACTTC CASSFTQGGRETQYF
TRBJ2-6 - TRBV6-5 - TGTGCCAGCAGTTACACCACGCCCGGGGCCAACGTCCTGACTTTC CASSYTTPGANVLTF
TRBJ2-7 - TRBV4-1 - TGCGCCAGCAGCCAAGAGGGGAGAGGGGCATCATCCTACGAGCAGTACTTC CASSQEGRGASSYEQYF
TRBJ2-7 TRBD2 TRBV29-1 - TGCAGCGCCGGGACTAGCGATTACGAGCAGTACTTC CSAGTSDYEQYF
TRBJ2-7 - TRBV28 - TGTGCCAGCAGTTTATCCCGGGGATTTAGGGATCCCTACGAGCAGTACTTC CASSLSRGFRDPYEQYF
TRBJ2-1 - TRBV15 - TGTGCCACCAGCAGAACTAAGGGTAGTTCCTACAATGAGCAGTTCTTC CATSRTKGSSYNEQFF
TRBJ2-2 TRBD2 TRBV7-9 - TGTGCCAGCAGCCTGTGGACTAGCGGGAAGTCCGGGGAGCTGTTTTTT CASSLWTSGKSGELFF
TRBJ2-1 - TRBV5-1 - TGCGCCAGCAGCTCCACAGGGAATGAGCAGTTCTTC CASSSTGNEQFF
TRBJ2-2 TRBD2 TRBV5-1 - TGCGCCAGCAGCTTGGCCCTGGCGGGAGGGGCCGGGGAGCTGTTTTTT CASSLALAGGAGELFF
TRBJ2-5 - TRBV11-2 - TGTGCCAGCAGCTTAATCCCAGAGACCCAGTACTTC CASSLIPETQYF